The source of this T cell receptor (beta chain) is a study of response to subunit inactivated influenza vaccine. With respect to this clonotype: Its cognate antigen is unknown.

Study outcomes and limitations: Seasonal influenza vaccination, on each occasion, was suggested by the authors to recruit few new T cells.

TCRdb processed the RT-PCR reads anew with MiXCR; each CDR3 protein has one entry. The sample has 650,000 to 800,000 distinct CDR3 sequences; over 11% are singletons. With 5 bases removed from V and 10 bases from J, the gap between germline ends came to 24 bases. The CDR3 runs 15 residues. Germline assignment: CDR1 DFQATT and CDR2 SNEGSKA (reference sequence). The sequences come from PBMCs from blood, collected 14 to 15 days before vaccination. The gene calls are TRBV20-1 and TRBJ2-1, with D possibly matching TRBD2 (6 bases). This receptor was identified in a middle-aged man who received an inactivated influenza vaccine. The CDR3 nucleotides are TGCAGTGCTCCCCTTCGGGGGATATGGGCTGGAGAGCAGTTCTTC. Translated: CSAPLRGIWAGEQFF.